The text below deals with one T cell receptor beta chain. This sample stems from a study of shared clonotypes between healthy human individuals. This table comes from immunoSEQ multiplex PCR, and its TCRdb copy is limited to in-frame clones, with some not included. Of 1.6 million or so clones listed, around 98.5% are singletons. Germline trimming cut 6 bases from V and 4 bases from J; bases unmatched to any gene: 8. This CDR3 region has 14 residues. The germline CDR1 and CDR2 sequences are SEHNR and FQNEAQ (reference sequence). The chain joins TRBV7-9 to TRBJ1-1; 7 positions match TRBD1. The sequence derives from a man aged 30 to 39 in good health. Input material: naive CD4+ T cells sorted from blood. Subset defined: CD45RA+ positively selected. CDR3 protein: CASRRVTGTTEAFF. The CDR3, as DNA: TGTGCCAGCAGGCGAGTGACAGGGACCACTGAAGCTTTCTTT. The complete variable domain, with remaining parts taken from reference TRBV7-9 and TRBJ1-1, reads DTGVSQNPRHKITKRGQNVTFRCDPISEHNRLYWYRQTLGQGPEFLTYFQNEAQLEKSRLLSDRFSAERPKGSFSTLEIQRTEQGDSAMYLCASRRVTGTTEAFFGQGTRLTVV.